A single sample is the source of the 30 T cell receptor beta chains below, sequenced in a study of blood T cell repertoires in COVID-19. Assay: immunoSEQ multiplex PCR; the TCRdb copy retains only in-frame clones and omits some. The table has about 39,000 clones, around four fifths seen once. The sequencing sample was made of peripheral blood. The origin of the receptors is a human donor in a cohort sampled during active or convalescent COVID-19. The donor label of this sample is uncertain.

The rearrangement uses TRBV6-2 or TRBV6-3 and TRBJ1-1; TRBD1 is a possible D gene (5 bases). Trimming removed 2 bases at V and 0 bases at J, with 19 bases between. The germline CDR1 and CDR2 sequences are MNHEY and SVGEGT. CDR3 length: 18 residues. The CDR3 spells CASSYAGVSEGLNTEAFF. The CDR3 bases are TGTGCCAGCAGTTACGCGGGGGTTTCAGAAGGGTTGAACACTGAAGCTTTCTTT.

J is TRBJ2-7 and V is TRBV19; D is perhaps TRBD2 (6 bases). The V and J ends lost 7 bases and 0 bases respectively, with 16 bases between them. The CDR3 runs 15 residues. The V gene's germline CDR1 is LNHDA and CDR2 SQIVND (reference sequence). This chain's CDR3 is CASNLLAPSSYEQYF. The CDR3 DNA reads TGTGCCAGTAACCTCCTAGCGCCCAGCTCCTACGAGCAGTACTTC.

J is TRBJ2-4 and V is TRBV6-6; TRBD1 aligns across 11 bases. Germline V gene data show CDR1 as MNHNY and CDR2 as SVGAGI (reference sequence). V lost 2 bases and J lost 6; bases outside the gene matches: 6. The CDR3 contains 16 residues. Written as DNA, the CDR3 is TGTGCCAGCAGTTACGGGGACAGGGGGAAAGGAAACATTCAGTACTTC. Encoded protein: CASSYGDRGKGNIQYF.

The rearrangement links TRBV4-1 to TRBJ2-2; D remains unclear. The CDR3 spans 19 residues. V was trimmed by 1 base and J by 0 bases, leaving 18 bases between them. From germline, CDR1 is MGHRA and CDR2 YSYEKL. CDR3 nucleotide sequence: TGCGCCAGCAGCCAAGTAGTTTTTCGAGGTGAAGCGAACACCGGGGAGCTGTTTTTT. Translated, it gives CASSQVVFRGEANTGELFF.

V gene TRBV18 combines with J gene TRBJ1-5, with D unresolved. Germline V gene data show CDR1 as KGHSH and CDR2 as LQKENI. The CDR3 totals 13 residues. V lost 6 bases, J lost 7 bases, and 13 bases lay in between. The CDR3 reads CASSEDLAQPQHF. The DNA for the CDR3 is TGTGCCAGCTCGGAGGACCTTGCGCAGCCCCAGCATTTT.

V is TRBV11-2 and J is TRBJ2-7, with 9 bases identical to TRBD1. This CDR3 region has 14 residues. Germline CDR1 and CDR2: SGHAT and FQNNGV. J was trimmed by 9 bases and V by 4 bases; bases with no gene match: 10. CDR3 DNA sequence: TGTGCCAGCAGCTCAACCGGGACAGGGTATCGGCAGTACTTC. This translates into CASSSTGTGYRQYF.

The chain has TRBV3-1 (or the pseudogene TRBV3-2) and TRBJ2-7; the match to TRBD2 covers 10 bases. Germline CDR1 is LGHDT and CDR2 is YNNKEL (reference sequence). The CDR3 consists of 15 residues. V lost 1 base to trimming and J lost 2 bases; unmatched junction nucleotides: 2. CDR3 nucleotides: TGTGCCAGCAGCCAAGGGCTAGCGGGAGCCTACGAGCAGTACTTC. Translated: CASSQGLAGAYEQYF.

The CDR3 loop is CASSLGQATNEKLFF. The CDR3 DNA reads TGCGCCAGCAGCTTGGGACAGGCAACTAATGAAAAACTGTTTTTT. The chain joins TRBV5-1 to TRBJ1-4; D perhaps matches TRBD1 (6 bases). The germline gives CDR1 SGHRS, CDR2 YFSETQ. V was shortened by 0 bases and J by 0 bases, with 6 bases between the two germline ends. The CDR3 consists of 15 residues.

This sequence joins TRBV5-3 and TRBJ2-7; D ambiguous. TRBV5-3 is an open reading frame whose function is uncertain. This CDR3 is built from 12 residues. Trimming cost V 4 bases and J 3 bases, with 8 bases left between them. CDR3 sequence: CARSPPFYEQYF. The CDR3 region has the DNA TGTGCCAGAAGCCCCCCGTTCTACGAGCAGTACTTC.

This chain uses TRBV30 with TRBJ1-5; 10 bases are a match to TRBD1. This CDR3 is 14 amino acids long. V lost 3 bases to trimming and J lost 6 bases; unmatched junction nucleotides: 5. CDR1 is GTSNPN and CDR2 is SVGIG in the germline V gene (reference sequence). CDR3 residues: CAWRPTGGGQPQHF. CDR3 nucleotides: TGTGCCTGGAGGCCGACAGGGGGCGGTCAGCCCCAGCATTTT.

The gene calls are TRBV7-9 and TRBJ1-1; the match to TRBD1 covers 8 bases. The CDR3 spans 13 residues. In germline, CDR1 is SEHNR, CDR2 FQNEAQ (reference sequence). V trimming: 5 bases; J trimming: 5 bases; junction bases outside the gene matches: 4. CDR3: CASSPRGRTEAFF. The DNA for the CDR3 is TGTGCCAGCAGCCCCAGGGGGCGGACTGAAGCTTTCTTT.

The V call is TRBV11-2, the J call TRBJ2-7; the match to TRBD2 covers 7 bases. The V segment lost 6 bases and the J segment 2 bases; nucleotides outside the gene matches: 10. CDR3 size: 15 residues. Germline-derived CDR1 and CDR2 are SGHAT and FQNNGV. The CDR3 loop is CASRASRLAAYEQYF. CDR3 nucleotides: TGTGCCAGCAGAGCTTCTAGGCTAGCGGCCTACGAGCAGTACTTC.

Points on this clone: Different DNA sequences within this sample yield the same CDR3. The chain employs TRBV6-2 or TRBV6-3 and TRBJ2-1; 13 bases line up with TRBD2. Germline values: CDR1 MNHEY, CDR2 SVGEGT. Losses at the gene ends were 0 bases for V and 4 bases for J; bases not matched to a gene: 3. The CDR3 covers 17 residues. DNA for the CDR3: TGTGCCAGCAGTTACTCCGGACTAGCGGGAGTGTACAATGAGCAGTTCTTC. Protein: CASSYSGLAGVYNEQFF.

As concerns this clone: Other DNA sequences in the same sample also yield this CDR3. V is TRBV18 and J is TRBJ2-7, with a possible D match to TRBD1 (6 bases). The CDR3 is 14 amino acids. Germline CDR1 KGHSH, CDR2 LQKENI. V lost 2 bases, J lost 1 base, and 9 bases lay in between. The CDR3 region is CASSPGTGSYEQYF. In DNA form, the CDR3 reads TGTGCCAGCTCACCAGGAACAGGGTCCTACGAGCAGTACTTC. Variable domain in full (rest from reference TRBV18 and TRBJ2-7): NAGVMQNPRHLVRRRGQEARLRCSPMKGHSHVYWYRQLPEEGLKFMVYLQKENIIDESGMPKERFSAEFPKEGPSILRIQQVVRGDSAAYFCASSPGTGSYEQYFGPGTRLTVT.

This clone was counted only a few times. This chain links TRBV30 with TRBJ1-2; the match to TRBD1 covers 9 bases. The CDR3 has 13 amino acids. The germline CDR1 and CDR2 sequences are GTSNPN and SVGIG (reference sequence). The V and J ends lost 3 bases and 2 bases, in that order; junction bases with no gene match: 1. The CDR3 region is CAWRGQGNYGYTF. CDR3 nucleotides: TGTGCCTGGAGGGGACAGGGAAACTATGGCTACACCTTC. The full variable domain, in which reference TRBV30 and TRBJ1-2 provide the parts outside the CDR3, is SQTIHQWPATLVQPVGSPLSLECTVEGTSNPNLYWYRQAAGRGLQLLFYSVGIGQISSEVPQNLSASRPQDRQFILSSKKLLLSDSGFYLCAWRGQGNYGYTFGSGTRLTVV.

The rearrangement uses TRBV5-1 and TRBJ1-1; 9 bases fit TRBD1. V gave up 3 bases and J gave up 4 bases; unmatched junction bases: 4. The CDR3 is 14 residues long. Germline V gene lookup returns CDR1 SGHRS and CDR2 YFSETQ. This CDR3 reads CASSSYRGRTEAFF. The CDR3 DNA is TGCGCCAGCAGCTCCTACAGGGGGCGCACTGAAGCTTTCTTT.

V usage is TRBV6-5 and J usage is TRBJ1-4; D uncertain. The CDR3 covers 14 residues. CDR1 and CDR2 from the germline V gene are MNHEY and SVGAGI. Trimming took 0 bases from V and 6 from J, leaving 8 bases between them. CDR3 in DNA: TGTGCCAGCAGTTACTCTAGGAGGGATGAAAAACTGTTTTTT. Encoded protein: CASSYSRRDEKLFF.

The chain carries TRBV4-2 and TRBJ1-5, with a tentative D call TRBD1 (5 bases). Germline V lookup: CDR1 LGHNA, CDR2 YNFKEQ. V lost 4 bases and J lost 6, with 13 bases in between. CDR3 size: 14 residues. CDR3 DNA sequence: TGTGCCAGCAGCCGATCCAGGGAAAGTCAGCCCCAGCATTTT. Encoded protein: CASSRSRESQPQHF.

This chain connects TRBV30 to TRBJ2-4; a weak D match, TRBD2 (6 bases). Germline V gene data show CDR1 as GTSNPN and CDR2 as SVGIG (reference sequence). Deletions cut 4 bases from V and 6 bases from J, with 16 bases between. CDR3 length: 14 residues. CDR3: CAWMGPGAGNIQYF. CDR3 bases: TGTGCCTGGATGGGTCCGGGAGCGGGAAACATTCAGTACTTC.

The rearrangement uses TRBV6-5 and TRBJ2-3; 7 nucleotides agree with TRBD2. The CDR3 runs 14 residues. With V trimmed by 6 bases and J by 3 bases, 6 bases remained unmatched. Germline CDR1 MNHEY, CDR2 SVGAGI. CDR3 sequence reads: CASRRSGKTDTQYF. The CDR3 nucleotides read TGTGCCAGCAGGCGGAGCGGGAAGACAGATACGCAGTATTTT.

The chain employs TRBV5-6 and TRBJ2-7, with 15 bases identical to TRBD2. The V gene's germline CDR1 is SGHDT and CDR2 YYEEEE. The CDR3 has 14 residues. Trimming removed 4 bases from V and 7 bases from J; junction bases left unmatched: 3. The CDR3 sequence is CASSPGLAGGEQYF. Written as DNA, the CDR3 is TGTGCCAGCAGCCCAGGACTAGCGGGAGGGGAGCAGTACTTC.

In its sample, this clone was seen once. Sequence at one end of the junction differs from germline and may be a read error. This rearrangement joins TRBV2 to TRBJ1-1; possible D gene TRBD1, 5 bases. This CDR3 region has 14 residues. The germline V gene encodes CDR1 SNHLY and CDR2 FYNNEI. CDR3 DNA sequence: TGTGCCAGCAAGGCAGGGAGGATGAATACTGAAGCTTTCTTT. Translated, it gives CASKAGRMNTEAFF.

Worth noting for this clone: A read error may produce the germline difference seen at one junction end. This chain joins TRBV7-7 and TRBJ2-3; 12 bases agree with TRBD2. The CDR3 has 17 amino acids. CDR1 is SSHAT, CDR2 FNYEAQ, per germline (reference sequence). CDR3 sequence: CASSPQPLAGGSDTQYF. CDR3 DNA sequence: TGTGCTAGCAGCCCGCAGCCCCTAGCGGGAGGGTCGGATACGCAGTATTTT.

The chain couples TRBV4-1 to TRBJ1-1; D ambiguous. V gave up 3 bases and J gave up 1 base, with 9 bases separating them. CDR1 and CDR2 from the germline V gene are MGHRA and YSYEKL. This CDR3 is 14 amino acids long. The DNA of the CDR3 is TGCGCCAGCAGCCATGGGCGGGGGAACACTGAAGCTTTCTTT. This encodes CASSHGRGNTEAFF.

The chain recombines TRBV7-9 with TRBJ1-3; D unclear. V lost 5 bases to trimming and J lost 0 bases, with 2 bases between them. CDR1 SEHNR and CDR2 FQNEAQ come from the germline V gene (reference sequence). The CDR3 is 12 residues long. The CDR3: CASSRSGNTIYF. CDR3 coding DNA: TGTGCCAGCAGCCGCTCTGGAAACACCATATATTTT.

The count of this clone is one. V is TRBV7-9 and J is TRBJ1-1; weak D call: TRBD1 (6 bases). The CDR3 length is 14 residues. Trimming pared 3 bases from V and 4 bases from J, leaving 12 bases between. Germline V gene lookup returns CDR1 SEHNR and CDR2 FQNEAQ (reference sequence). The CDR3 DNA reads TGTGCCAGCAGCTTCCAGGGAGGGGGCACTGAAGCTTTCTTT. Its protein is CASSFQGGGTEAFF.

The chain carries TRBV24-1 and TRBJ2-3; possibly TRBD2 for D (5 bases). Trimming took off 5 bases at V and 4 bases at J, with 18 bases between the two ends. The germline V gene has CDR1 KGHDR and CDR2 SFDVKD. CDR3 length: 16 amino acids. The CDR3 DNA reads TGTGCCACCAGTGGCCAGCGGAGGACCCCCCCAGATACGCAGTATTTT. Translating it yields CATSGQRRTPPDTQYF.

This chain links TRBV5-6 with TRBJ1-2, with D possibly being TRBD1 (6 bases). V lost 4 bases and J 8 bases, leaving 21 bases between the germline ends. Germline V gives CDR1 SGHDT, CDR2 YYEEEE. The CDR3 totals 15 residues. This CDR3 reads CASSGPGGHAYGYTF. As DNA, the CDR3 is TGTGCCAGCAGCGGACCGGGGGGGCACGCTTACGGCTACACCTTC.

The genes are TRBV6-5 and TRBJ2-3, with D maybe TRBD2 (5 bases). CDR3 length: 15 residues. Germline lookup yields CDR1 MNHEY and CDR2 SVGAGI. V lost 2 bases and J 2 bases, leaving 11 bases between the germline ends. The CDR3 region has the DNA TGTGCCAGCAGTTACGGTCGGGATGTCACAGATACGCAGTATTTT. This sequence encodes CASSYGRDVTDTQYF.

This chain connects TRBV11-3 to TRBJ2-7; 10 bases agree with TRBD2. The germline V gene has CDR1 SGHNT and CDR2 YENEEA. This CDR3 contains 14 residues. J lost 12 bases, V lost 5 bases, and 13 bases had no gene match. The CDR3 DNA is TGTGCCAGCAGCCGTTATAGTCTAGCGGGAGAGTTGTACTTC. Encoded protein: CASSRYSLAGELYF. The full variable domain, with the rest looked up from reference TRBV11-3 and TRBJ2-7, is EAGVVQSPRYKIIEKKQPVAFWCNPISGHNTLYWYLQNLGQGPELLIRYENEEAVDDSQLPKDRFSAERLKGVDSTLKIQPAELGDSAVYLCASSRYSLAGELYFGPGTRLTVT.